Below, 3 T cell receptor beta chains from the same sample are listed, as sequenced in a study of T cell responses to AZD1222 COVID-19 vaccine. TCRdb's table, derived via immunoSEQ multiplex PCR, lists solely in-frame clones and lacks some. The data hold approximately 150,000 clones, with roughly 93% observed a single time. Sequences were derived from peripheral blood, sampled on day 0 of MenACWY control vaccination. The receptors stem from an adult in good health.

The J gene is TRBJ2-1, the V gene TRBV2, with a tentative D call TRBD1 (6 bases). CDR1 is SNHLY, CDR2 FYNNEI, per germline. The CDR3 sequence is 20 residues long. The V gene lost 7 bases and the J gene lost 0 bases, with 28 bases spanning the gap. CDR3 in DNA: TGTGCCAGCACCCTACTGACAGTACAGGGTATGGGGAGCTCCTACAATGAGCAGTTCTTC. It translates to CASTLLTVQGMGSSYNEQFF.

This clone was observed a single time. This sequence joins TRBV27 and TRBJ1-2; 8 bases are a match to TRBD1. V trimming: 4 bases; J trimming: 6 bases; junction bases outside the gene matches: 10. This CDR3 is 15 amino acids long. The germline CDR1 and CDR2 sequences are MNHEY and SMNVEV (reference sequence). The CDR3 protein is CASSSWDRRRDGYTF. The CDR3, as DNA: TGTGCCAGCAGTTCCTGGGACAGGCGCCGCGATGGCTACACCTTC.

V usage is TRBV12-1 and J usage is TRBJ1-5; the table's D call of TRBD1 was not tested on the DNA. TRBV12-1 is termed a pseudogene. There are 17 residues in the CDR3. CDR3 protein: CASSFGQVSISNQPQHF. Here the CDR3 DNA reads TGTGCCAGCAGCTTTGGACAGGTCTCCATTAGCAATCAGCCCCAGCATTTT.